This TCR beta chain emerged from a study of shared clonotypes between healthy human individuals. This CDR3 is 14 amino acids long. The trim removed 6 bases at V and 7 bases at J, leaving 7 bases unmatched. CDR1 is ENHRY, CDR2 SYGVKD, per germline. Terminally differentiated effector memory CD45RA+ cells were excluded by CCR7 positive selection of CD45RO-negative cells. The data were produced by immunoSEQ multiplex PCR, yet TCRdb's version contains in-frame clones alone and is incomplete. The sample has hundreds of thousands of clones; about 98% are singletons. V gene TRBV10-3 combines with J gene TRBJ2-7; 12 nucleotides line up with TRBD1. The sample taken for sequencing was naive CD8+ T cells sorted from blood. This receptor was identified in a man aged 25-40 years in good health. The DNA of the CDR3 is TGTGCCATCAGACCGGGACAGGGGGCGGAAGAGCAGTACTTC. Its translation is CAIRPGQGAEEQYF.